The 14 T cell receptor beta chains listed next were all sequenced from one sample in a study of blood T cell repertoires in COVID-19. Repertoires were generated with immunoSEQ multiplex PCR, while TCRdb's copy carries only in-frame clones and drops some. Here the sample spans about 120,000 clones, about nine tenths being singletons. The sequencing input was peripheral blood. Receptor source: a man aged 35 to 55 with acute or convalescent COVID-19.

V and J are TRBV7-3 and TRBJ2-7, with 9 bases fitting TRBD1. The length of the CDR3 is 13 residues. Germline V gene lookup returns CDR1 SGHTA and CDR2 FQGTGA. V was clipped by 5 bases and J by 3 bases; unmatched bases: 2. Here the CDR3 DNA reads TGTGCCAGCAGCCTGACAGGGGGCTACGAGCAGTACTTC. This encodes CASSLTGGYEQYF.

In regard to this clone: The junction and the germline gene differ at one end; a read error may be behind it. The gene calls are TRBV27 and TRBJ2-7, with no clear D. In germline, CDR1 is MNHEY, CDR2 SMNVEV (reference sequence). The CDR3 extends over 18 amino acids. CDR3 bases: TGTGCCAGCAGATTATACCCCGGAGCGTCTCCTAGCTCCTACGAGCAGTACTTC. Amino acids: CASRLYPGASPSSYEQYF.

The chain links TRBV12-3 or TRBV12-4 to TRBJ1-1; D is undetermined. The CDR3 is 13 residues long. Trimming pared 4 bases from V and 3 bases from J, leaving 9 bases between. The CDR3 loop reads CASSSYSYTEAFF. The CDR3 DNA follows: TGTGCCAGCAGTTCGTACAGCTACACTGAAGCTTTCTTT.

This clone appeared a single time. The rearrangement joins TRBV19 to TRBJ1-1; 7 bases map to TRBD1. This CDR3 comprises 12 residues. V was pared by 7 bases and J by 3 bases, with 2 bases of the junction left unmatched. From germline, CDR1 is LNHDA and CDR2 SQIVND (reference sequence). CDR3 bases: TGTGCCAGTACCACAGGGGACACTGAAGCTTTCTTT. This codes for CASTTGDTEAFF.

The chain is built from TRBV30 and TRBJ1-3, with no clear D. The ends were cut back, 5 bases at V and 1 base at J, with 12 bases in the middle. The CDR3 loop spans 14 amino acids. Germline CDR1 is GTSNPN and CDR2 is SVGIG (reference sequence). The CDR3 protein is CAWATVVSGNTIYF. CDR3 DNA: TGTGCCTGGGCGACTGTGGTATCTGGAAACACCATATATTTT. The full variable domain, with the rest looked up from reference TRBV30 and TRBJ1-3, is SQTIHQWPATLVQPVGSPLSLECTVEGTSNPNLYWYRQAAGRGLQLLFYSVGIGQISSEVPQNLSASRPQDRQFILSSKKLLLSDSGFYLCAWATVVSGNTIYFGEGSWLTVV.

In this sample, this clone turned up a few times. The V and J genes are TRBV5-1 and TRBJ1-1, with D possibly matching TRBD1 (5 bases). CDR1 is SGHRS, CDR2 YFSETQ, per germline. The CDR3 extends over 13 amino acids. V was shortened by 4 bases and J by 3 bases, with 10 bases between the two germline ends. The CDR3, as DNA: TGCGCCAGCAGCCCCGGGGGGGACACTGAAGCTTTCTTT. As protein: CASSPGGDTEAFF.

The V gene is TRBV19, the J gene TRBJ1-5; D perhaps matches TRBD1 (5 bases). The V and J ends lost 6 bases and 0 bases respectively, with 9 bases between them. Per germline, CDR1 LNHDA and CDR2 SQIVND (reference sequence). The CDR3 has 14 amino acids. For the CDR3, the DNA is TGTGCCAGTAGCGGACACCTTAGCAATCAGCCCCAGCATTTT. This translates into CASSGHLSNQPQHF.

The chain employs TRBV24-1 and TRBJ2-7, with 8 bases fitting TRBD2. Losses at the gene ends were 4 bases for V and 0 bases for J; bases not matched to a gene: 1. The germline V gene encodes CDR1 KGHDR and CDR2 SFDVKD. The CDR3 has 14 amino acids. The CDR3 sequence is CATSESGSSYEQYF. CDR3 DNA: TGTGCCACCAGTGAGAGCGGGAGCTCCTACGAGCAGTACTTC.

This chain joins TRBV29-1 and TRBJ1-2; possible D gene TRBD1, 5 bases. This CDR3 region has 11 residues. V was pared by 7 bases and J by 7 bases, with 13 bases between. Germline V CDR1 and CDR2: SQVTM, ANQGSEA. The CDR3 here is CSAGSGGGYTF. CDR3 in DNA: TGCAGCGCCGGATCCGGGGGTGGCTACACCTTC.

Points on this clone: Other DNA sequences from this sample encode an identical CDR3 as well. The gene calls are TRBV6-2 or TRBV6-3 and TRBJ2-7; TRBD1 matches 7 bases. The CDR3 sequence is 13 residues long. CDR1 is MNHEY, CDR2 SVGEGT, per germline. The trim removed 0 bases at V and 4 bases at J, leaving 0 bases unmatched. The CDR3 DNA sequence: TGTGCCAGCAGTTACTCCAGGGGGTACGAGCAGTACTTC. This encodes CASSYSRGYEQYF.

The chain carries TRBV5-1 and TRBJ2-3, with 8 nucleotides matching TRBD2. Germline V gives CDR1 SGHRS, CDR2 YFSETQ. The CDR3 contains 18 residues. The V segment lost 3 bases and the J segment 4 bases; nucleotides outside the gene matches: 16. CDR3 in amino acids: CASSSAGGAGFSADTQYF. The DNA of the CDR3 is TGCGCCAGCAGCTCCGCGGGGGGAGCGGGGTTCTCAGCAGATACGCAGTATTTT.

The V and J genes are TRBV14 and TRBJ2-1; D is ambiguous. The V and J ends lost 1 base and 9 bases respectively, with 13 bases between them. The CDR3 length is 14 residues. From germline, CDR1 is SGHDN and CDR2 FVKESK. The CDR3 DNA is TGTGCCAGCAGCCAAGTAACCTATAGGAGTGAGCAGTTCTTC. It translates to CASSQVTYRSEQFF. Based on the CDR3 plus reference TRBV14 and TRBJ2-1, the full variable domain is EAGVTQFPSHSVIEKGQTVTLRCDPISGHDNLYWYRRVMGKEIKFLLHFVKESKQDESGMPNNRFLAERTGGTYSTLKVQPAELEDSGVYFCASSQVTYRSEQFFGPGTRLTVL.

V and J are TRBV5-4 and TRBJ2-6; a possible D gene is TRBD1 (5 bases). Trimming shortened V by 0 bases and J by 5 bases, and 12 bases separated the two germline ends. CDR1 and CDR2 from the germline V gene are SGHNT and YYREEE (reference sequence). There are 16 residues in the CDR3. CDR3 sequence (DNA): TGTGCCAGCAGCTTGGAGATAGGGGTGAGGGCCAACGTCCTGACTTTC. Encoded protein: CASSLEIGVRANVLTF.

V and J are TRBV5-5 and TRBJ1-1; tentatively, D is TRBD1 (6 bases). The germline gives CDR1 SGHKS, CDR2 YYEKEE (reference sequence). The length of the CDR3 is 16 residues. Trimming removed 0 bases from V and 1 base from J, with 13 bases in between. CDR3 in amino acids: CASSLAGGKGNTEAFF. Here the CDR3 DNA reads TGTGCCAGCAGCTTGGCGGGGGGCAAAGGGAACACTGAAGCTTTCTTT.